The rows below give T cell receptor beta chains drawn from one sample of a study of cytomegalovirus exposure and HLA in healthy donors. The protocol was immunoSEQ multiplex PCR, while the TCRdb copy is restricted to in-frame clones and leaves out a portion. The table lists 200,000 or so clones, 82% of them singletons. Sequencing was carried out using PBMCs. Receptors originate from a boy aged 2 to 10 in good health and CMV-seronegative. Both conserved end residues are part of each CDR3. D genes are given only for firm matches. Clone sizes are given selectively: once, few, many, or a class where the clone is expanded.

abundance	v_gene	d_gene	j_gene	CDR3nt	CDR3aa
NA	TRBV6-6	TRBD2	TRBJ2-5	TGTGCCAGCAGTTACTCCCGGACTAGCGTACAGGAGACCCAGTACTTC	CASSYSRTSVQETQYF
NA	TRBV6-1	NA	TRBJ1-2	TGTGCCAGCAGTGAAGCGCGGAGGGTCGGTAACTATGGCTACACCTTC	CASSEARRVGNYGYTF
NA	TRBV7-9	NA	TRBJ2-5	TGTGCCAGCAGCCCTATCAAGGGGATCCTCTTGGAGACCCAGTACTTC	CASSPIKGILLETQYF
NA	TRBV5-4	NA	TRBJ1-4	TGTGCCAGCAGCCTCGGACGGGGTGAAAAACTGTTTTTT	CASSLGRGEKLFF
NA	TRBV6-4	NA	TRBJ2-3	TGTGCCAGCCAAGGAGGAGCGAAGTCCACAGATACGCAGTATTTT	CASQGGAKSTDTQYF
NA	TRBV4-2	NA	TRBJ2-7	TGTGCCAGCAGCCACGAACACAGGGTCGAGCAGTACTTC	CASSHEHRVEQYF
NA	TRBV6-6	NA	TRBJ1-6	TGTGCCAGCAGCAGAGATAGGGGGTTTGGCAATTCACCCCTCCACTTT	CASSRDRGFGNSPLHF
NA	TRBV5-6	NA	TRBJ2-7	TGTGCCAGCAGCCTCGGACTAAACTACGAGCAGTACTTC	CASSLGLNYEQYF
NA	TRBV5-6	NA	TRBJ2-2	TGTGCCAGCAGCACCCAGGATTTTACCGGGGAGCTGTTTTTT	CASSTQDFTGELFF
NA	TRBV7-8	TRBD1	TRBJ1-5	TGTGCCAGCAGCTTAAGGTCAGGGGGATACAATCAGCCCCAGCATTTT	CASSLRSGGYNQPQHF
NA	TRBV7-9	TRBD1	TRBJ2-5	TGTGCCAGCAGCTATCGGACAGGTTCGGAGACCCAGTACTTC	CASSYRTGSETQYF
NA	TRBV6-7	NA	TRBJ1-1	TGTGCCAGCAGTTACTCGCGCCTCACTGAAGCTTTCTTT	CASSYSRLTEAFF
NA	TRBV7-2	TRBD2	TRBJ2-7	TGTGCCAGCAGCTTAAATAGCGGGGGTGGCTTCTCCTACGAGCAGTACTTC	CASSLNSGGGFSYEQYF
NA	TRBV5-1	TRBD1	TRBJ1-5	TGCGCCAGCAGCGGACAGGGGGTACATCAGCCCCAGCATTTT	CASSGQGVHQPQHF
NA	TRBV5-4	NA	TRBJ2-2	TGTGCCAGCAGCCCCTACGAAAGGACAGCGAACACCGGGGAGCTGTTTTTT	CASSPYERTANTGELFF
few	TRBV6-5	NA	TRBJ1-5	TGTGCCAGCAGTTACTCGGAACGCGGTCAGCCCCAGCATTTT	CASSYSERGQPQHF
NA	TRBV7-2	TRBD1	TRBJ2-7	TGTGCCAGCAGCTTTTACAGGGGGAAAGACGAGCAGTACTTC	CASSFYRGKDEQYF
NA	TRBV2	TRBD1	TRBJ1-2	TGTGCCAGCGGGAGACAGGGGAGTCTTACCGGTAATGGCTACACCTTC	CASGRQGSLTGNGYTF
NA	TRBV6-6	NA	TRBJ2-2	TGTGCCAGCAGTCACGGGGATGACACCGGGGAGCTGTTTTTT	CASSHGDDTGELFF
NA	TRBV10-3	NA	TRBJ1-2	TGTGCCATCGGCGGTGCTAACTATGGCTACACCTTC	CAIGGANYGYTF
once	TRBV6-5	NA	TRBJ2-7	TGTGCCAGCACGGCAGCGAGCTACGAGCAGTACTTC	CASTAASYEQYF
NA	TRBV19	NA	TRBJ1-6	TGTGCCAGTAGTATAGCAGGGTTCTATTCACCCCTCCACTTT	CASSIAGFYSPLHF
NA	TRBV2	TRBD1	TRBJ1-2	TGTGCCAGCAGCCGACAGGGCGGAAGCGAAGGCTACACCTTC	CASSRQGGSEGYTF
NA	TRBV7-2	TRBD1	TRBJ2-7	TGTGCCAGCAGCTTAGTGGGCAGGGGGCAATCCTACGAGCAGTACTTC	CASSLVGRGQSYEQYF
NA	TRBV5-8	NA	TRBJ2-3	TGTGCCAGCAGCTTGGAACGGGACACCGATACGCAGTATTTT	CASSLERDTDTQYF
NA	TRBV13	NA	TRBJ2-5	TGTGCCAGCAGCTTAGCAGGGGACCAAGAGACCCAGTACTTC	CASSLAGDQETQYF
NA	TRBV19	NA	TRBJ1-2	TGTGCCAGTAGTATAGCGGCCGGGAACTATGGCTACACCTTC	CASSIAAGNYGYTF
NA	TRBV5-1	TRBD1	TRBJ1-2	TGCGCCAGCAGCTTGTCCGGGACAGGGGTCTATGGCTACACCTTC	CASSLSGTGVYGYTF
NA	TRBV7-6	NA	TRBJ2-7	TGTGCCAGCAGCTTAGCAGGGGGCTACGAGCAGTACTTC	CASSLAGGYEQYF
once	TRBV27	NA	TRBJ2-7	TGTGCCAGCAGTTTATCGTCAGGGGTGACCTACGAGCAGTACTTC	CASSLSSGVTYEQYF
NA	TRBV7-2	NA	TRBJ2-7	TGTGCCAGCAGCTTATTCCCTAATACCTACGAGCAGTACTTC	CASSLFPNTYEQYF
NA	TRBV2	NA	TRBJ2-1	TGTGCCAGCAATTCGGAGTTAAATGAGCAGTTCTTC	CASNSELNEQFF
NA	TRBV7-3	TRBD2	TRBJ2-1	TGTGCCAGCAGCTTAATGGGACTAAGGAATGAGCAGTTCTTC	CASSLMGLRNEQFF
NA	TRBV7-9	NA	TRBJ1-2	TGTGCCAGCAGCTTCCCAGGCATAAACTATGGCTACACCTTC	CASSFPGINYGYTF
NA	TRBV13	NA	TRBJ1-1	TGTGCCAGCAGCCATCTGACAGGACACATGAACACTGAAGCTTTCTTT	CASSHLTGHMNTEAFF
NA	TRBV6-5	NA	TRBJ1-5	TGTGCCAGCAGTTACTCGGGGATTGGGGGGGGGCAGCCCCAGCATTTT	CASSYSGIGGGQPQHF